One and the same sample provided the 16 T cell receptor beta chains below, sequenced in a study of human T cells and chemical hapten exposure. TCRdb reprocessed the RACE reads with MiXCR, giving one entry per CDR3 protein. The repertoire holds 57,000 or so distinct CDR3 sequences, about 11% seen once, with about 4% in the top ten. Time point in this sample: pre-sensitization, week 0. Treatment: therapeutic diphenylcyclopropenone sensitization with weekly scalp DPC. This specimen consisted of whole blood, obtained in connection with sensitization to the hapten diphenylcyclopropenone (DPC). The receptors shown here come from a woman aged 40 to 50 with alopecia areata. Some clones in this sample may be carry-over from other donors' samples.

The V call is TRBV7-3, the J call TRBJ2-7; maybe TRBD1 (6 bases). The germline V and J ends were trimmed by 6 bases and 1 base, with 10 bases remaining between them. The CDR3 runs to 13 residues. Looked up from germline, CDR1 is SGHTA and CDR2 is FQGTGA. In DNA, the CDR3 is TGTGCCAGCAGTAAGGACAGATCCTACGAGCAGTACTTC. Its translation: CASSKDRSYEQYF. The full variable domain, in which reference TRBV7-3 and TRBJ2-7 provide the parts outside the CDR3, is GAGVSQTPSNKVTEKGKYVELRCDPISGHTALYWYRQSLGQGPEFLIYFQGTGAADDSGLPNDRFFAVRPEGSVSTLKIQRTERGDSAVYLCASSKDRSYEQYFGPGTRLTVT.

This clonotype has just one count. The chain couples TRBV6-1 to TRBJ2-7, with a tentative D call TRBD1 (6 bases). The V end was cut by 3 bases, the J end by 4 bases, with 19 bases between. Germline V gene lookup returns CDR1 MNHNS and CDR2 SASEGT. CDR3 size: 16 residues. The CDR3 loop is CASSEEIWTVIYEQYF. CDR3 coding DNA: TGTGCCAGCAGTGAGGAAATCTGGACAGTAATATACGAGCAGTACTTC.

The CDR3: CASSLRTHEQFF. The CDR3 coding sequence is TGTGCCAGCAGTTTAAGGACACATGAGCAGTTCTTC. The rearrangement links TRBV28 to TRBJ2-1, with TRBD1 as a possible D gene (5 bases). V was shortened by 2 bases and J by 8 bases, with 7 bases between the two germline ends. The CDR3 extends over 12 amino acids. Per germline, CDR1 MDHEN and CDR2 SYDVKM. Variable domain in full (rest from reference TRBV28 and TRBJ2-1): DVKVTQSSRYLVKRTGEKVFLECVQDMDHENMFWYRQDPGLGLRLIYFSYDVKMKEKGDIPEGYSVSREKKERFSLILESASTNQTSMYLCASSLRTHEQFFGPGTRLTVL.

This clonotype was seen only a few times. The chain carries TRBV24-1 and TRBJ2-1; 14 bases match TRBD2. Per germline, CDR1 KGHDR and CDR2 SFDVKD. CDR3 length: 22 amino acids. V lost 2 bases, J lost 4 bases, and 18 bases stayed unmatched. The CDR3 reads CATSDSFPGLAGGPREYNEQFF. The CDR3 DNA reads TGTGCCACCAGTGATTCCTTCCCCGGACTAGCGGGAGGACCAAGGGAATACAATGAGCAGTTCTTC.

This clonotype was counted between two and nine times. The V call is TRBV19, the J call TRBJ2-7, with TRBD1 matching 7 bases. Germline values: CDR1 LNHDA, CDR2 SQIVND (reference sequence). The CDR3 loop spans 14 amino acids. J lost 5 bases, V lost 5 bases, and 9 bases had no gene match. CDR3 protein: CASSLQGPIDEQYF. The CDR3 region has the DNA TGTGCCAGTAGTCTACAGGGGCCTATCGACGAGCAGTACTTC.

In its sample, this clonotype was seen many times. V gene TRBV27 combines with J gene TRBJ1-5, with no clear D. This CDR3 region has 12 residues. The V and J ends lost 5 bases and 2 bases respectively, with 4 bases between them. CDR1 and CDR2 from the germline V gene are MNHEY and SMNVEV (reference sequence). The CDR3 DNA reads TGTGCCAGCAGTCCGGGCAATCAGCCCCAGCATTTT. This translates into CASSPGNQPQHF.

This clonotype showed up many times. CDR3 coding DNA: TGTGCCAGCAGTGAAGCGCCAGGGGCTAGAGCTTTCTTT. Residues: CASSEAPGARAFF. The chain recombines TRBV2 with TRBJ1-1, with D possibly being TRBD1 (6 bases). V gave up 0 bases and J gave up 10 bases, with 12 bases separating them. The CDR3 totals 13 residues. CDR1 and CDR2 (germline): SNHLY, FYNNEI.

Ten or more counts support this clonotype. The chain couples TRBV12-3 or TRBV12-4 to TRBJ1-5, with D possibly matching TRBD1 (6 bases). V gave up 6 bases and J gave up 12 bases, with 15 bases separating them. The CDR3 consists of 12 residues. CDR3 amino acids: CASSPGRGDQHF. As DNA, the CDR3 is TGTGCCAGCAGCCCAGGCAGGGGTGACCAGCATTTT.

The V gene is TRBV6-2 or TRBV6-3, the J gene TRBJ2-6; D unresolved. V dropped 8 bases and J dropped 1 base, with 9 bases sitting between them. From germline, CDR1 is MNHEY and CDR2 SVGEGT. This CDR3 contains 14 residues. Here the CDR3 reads CASPFQSGANVLTF. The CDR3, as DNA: TGTGCCAGCCCTTTTCAATCTGGGGCCAACGTCCTGACTTTC.

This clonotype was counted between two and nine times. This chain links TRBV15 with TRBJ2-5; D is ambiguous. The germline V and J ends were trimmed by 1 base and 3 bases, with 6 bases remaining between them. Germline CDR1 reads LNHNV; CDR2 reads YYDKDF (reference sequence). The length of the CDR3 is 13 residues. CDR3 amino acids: CATSRGGEETQYF. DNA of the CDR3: TGTGCCACCAGCAGAGGTGGGGAAGAGACCCAGTACTTC.

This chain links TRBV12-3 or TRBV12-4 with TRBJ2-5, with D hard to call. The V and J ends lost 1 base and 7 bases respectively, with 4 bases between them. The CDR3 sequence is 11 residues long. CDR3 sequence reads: CASSLDLTQYF. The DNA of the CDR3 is TGTGCCAGCAGTTTAGATCTGACCCAGTACTTC.

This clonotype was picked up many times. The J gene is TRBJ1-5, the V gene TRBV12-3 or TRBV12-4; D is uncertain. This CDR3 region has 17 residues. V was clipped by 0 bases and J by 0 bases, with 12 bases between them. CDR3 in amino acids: CASSLASAGVSNQPQHF. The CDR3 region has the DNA TGTGCCAGCAGTTTAGCGTCGGCAGGTGTTAGCAATCAGCCCCAGCATTTT.

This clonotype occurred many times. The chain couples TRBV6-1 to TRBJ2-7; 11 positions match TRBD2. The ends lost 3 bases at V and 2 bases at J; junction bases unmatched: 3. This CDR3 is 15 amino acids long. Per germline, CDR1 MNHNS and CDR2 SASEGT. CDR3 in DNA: TGTGCCAGCAGTGAGGGACTAGCGGATACCTACGAGCAGTACTTC. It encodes CASSEGLADTYEQYF.

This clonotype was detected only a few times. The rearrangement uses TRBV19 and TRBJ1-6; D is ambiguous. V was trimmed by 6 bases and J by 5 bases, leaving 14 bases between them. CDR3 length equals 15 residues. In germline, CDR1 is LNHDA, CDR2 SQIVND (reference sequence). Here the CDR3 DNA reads TGTGCCAGTAGGGGTCGGAGGGAGAATAATTCACCCCTCCACTTT. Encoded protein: CASRGRRENNSPLHF.

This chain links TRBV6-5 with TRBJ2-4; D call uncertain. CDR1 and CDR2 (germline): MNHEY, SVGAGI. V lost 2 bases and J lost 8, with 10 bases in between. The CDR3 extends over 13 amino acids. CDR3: CASSYKSEDIQYF. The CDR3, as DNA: TGTGCCAGCAGTTACAAGTCAGAAGACATTCAGTACTTC.

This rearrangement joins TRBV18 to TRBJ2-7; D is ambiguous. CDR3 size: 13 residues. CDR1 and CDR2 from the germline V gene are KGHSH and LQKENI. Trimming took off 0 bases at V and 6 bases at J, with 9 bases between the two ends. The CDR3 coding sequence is TGTGCCAGCTCACCACCGACAACCCCCGAGCAGTACTTC. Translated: CASSPPTTPEQYF.